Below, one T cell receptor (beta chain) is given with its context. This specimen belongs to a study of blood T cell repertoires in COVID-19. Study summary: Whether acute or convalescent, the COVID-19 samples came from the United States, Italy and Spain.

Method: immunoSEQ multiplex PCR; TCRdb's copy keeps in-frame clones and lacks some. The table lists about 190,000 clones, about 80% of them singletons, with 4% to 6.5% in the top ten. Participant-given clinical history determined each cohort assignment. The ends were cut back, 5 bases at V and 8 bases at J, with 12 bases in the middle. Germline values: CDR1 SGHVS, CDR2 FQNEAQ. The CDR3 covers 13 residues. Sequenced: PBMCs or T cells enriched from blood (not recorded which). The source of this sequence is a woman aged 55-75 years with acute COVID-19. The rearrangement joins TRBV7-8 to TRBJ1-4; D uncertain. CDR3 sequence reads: CASSLPLREKLFF. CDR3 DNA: TGTGCCAGCAGCCTCCCGTTGCGGGAAAAACTGTTTTTT.